This section outlines one T cell receptor beta chain sequence together with its context. Its target is not known. V was cut by 3 bases and J by 10 bases, with 21 bases left in between. Per germline, CDR1 GTSNPN and CDR2 SVGIG (reference sequence). The CDR3 runs to 14 residues. This entry belongs to a study of blood T cells in healthy people across ages. Study-level findings and limits: Among long-lived donors, naive CD4+ cells were more numerous and diversity higher than in aged donors. Unknown CMV status may confound age-related changes in expanded clones.

Then a second PCR, running roughly 7 to 11 cycles, was carried out with a sample-barcoded 5' primer and a J-beta primer mix. MiXCR, applied by TCRdb to the 5' RACE reads, yields one record per CDR3 protein. The sample has around 900,000 distinct CDR3 sequences; 51% are singletons. In terms of origin and age, donors were healthy Caucasian individuals from Russia aged roughly 6 to 100. The chain couples TRBV30 to TRBJ1-1; D is uncertain. This TCR came from an older woman in good health. Sample: blood. The CDR3 is CAWSAKGRAGVAFF. The CDR3 bases are TGTGCCTGGAGCGCAAAAGGCCGGGCTGGGGTAGCTTTCTTT.